The present T cell receptor beta chain was sequenced within a study of T-cell reconstitution after alpha-beta-depleted transplantation in children. This clonotype showed up just a few times. The target antigen is unknown. The CDR3 totals 16 residues. V dropped 3 bases and J dropped 5; count of bases not matched to a gene: 7. Study findings and constraints: In some patients, recipient T cells and intrathymic progenitors surviving conditioning explained high day-60 diversity. It was newly produced T cells that mostly accounted for T-cell counts and diversity one year after transplant.

Library preparation (for TCRbeta) was performed with unique molecular identifiers. TCRdb redid the calling of the PCR reads with MiXCR, one entry per CDR3 protein. The sample has 600,000 to 800,000 distinct CDR3 sequences, over 10% seen once. The receptor's source is a girl aged 2-10 years with congenital amegakaryocytic thrombocytopenia, due to receive a stem cell transplant. V is TRBV12-3 or TRBV12-4 and J is TRBJ1-1; 12 bases line up with TRBD1. Here the sequenced sample was PBMCs, taken before TCRalphabeta/CD19-depleted stem cell transplant. This CDR3 reads CASSFGTGGRRTEAFF. The CDR3 bases are TGTGCCAGCAGTTTTGGGACAGGGGGCCGTCGGACTGAAGCTTTCTTT.